This is a list of T cell receptor beta chains from one sample in a study of blood T cells in healthy people across ages. TCRdb independently ran MiXCR on the 5' RACE reads; one entry per CDR3 protein. The sample carries about 1,400,000 distinct CDR3 sequences, about 43% recorded once. Sequencing was performed on blood. Receptors originate from a woman under 30 in good health. Each CDR3 is given with its conserved first and last residue. A D gene is named only where the DNA matches it firmly. The size field is filled for only some rows; it gives once, few, many or a size class.

D gene: .; J gene: TRBJ2-1; CDR3 length: 17; V gene: TRBV3-1; clone size: .; CDR3 DNA: TGTGCCAGCAGCCAAGGAAAGGGCGGGGGCCTGGGGAATGAGCAGTTCTTC; CDR3 protein: CASSQGKGGGLGNEQFF
D gene: .; J gene: TRBJ2-1; CDR3 length: 17; V gene: TRBV21-1; clone size: .; CDR3 DNA: TGTGCCAGCAGCAAAGTCGGGGGGAGGACTTCCTACAATGAGCAGTTCTTC; CDR3 protein: CASSKVGGRTSYNEQFF
D gene: .; J gene: TRBJ2-1; CDR3 length: 13; V gene: TRBV20-1; clone size: few; CDR3 DNA: TGCAGTACCGGGGCCGGCGGCTACAATGAGCAGTTCTTC; CDR3 protein: CSTGAGGYNEQFF
D gene: TRBD1; J gene: TRBJ2-1; CDR3 length: 16; V gene: TRBV3-1; clone size: once; CDR3 DNA: TGTGCCAGCAGCCGGGAAGGACAGGTCTCCTACAATGAGCAGTTCTTC; CDR3 protein: CASSREGQVSYNEQFF
D gene: .; J gene: TRBJ1-6; CDR3 length: 14; V gene: TRBV7-2; clone size: .; CDR3 DNA: TGTGCCAGCAGCCCGAGGGGGTTTAATTCACCCCTCCACTTT; CDR3 protein: CASSPRGFNSPLHF
D gene: TRBD2; J gene: TRBJ2-3; CDR3 length: 17; V gene: TRBV20-1; clone size: .; CDR3 DNA: TGCAGTGCTAAGAGCGGGACTAGAGCTAGTAGCACAGATACGCAGTATTTT; CDR3 protein: CSAKSGTRASSTDTQYF
D gene: TRBD2; J gene: TRBJ2-3; CDR3 length: 13; V gene: TRBV20-1; clone size: few; CDR3 DNA: TGCAGTGCTAGAGGACTAGCGGGACCTTCGCAGTATTTT; CDR3 protein: CSARGLAGPSQYF
D gene: TRBD2; J gene: TRBJ2-7; CDR3 length: 17; V gene: TRBV5-1; clone size: few; CDR3 DNA: TGCGCCAGCAGATTTGATAAGGGCGGGAGAAATACCTACGAGCAGTACTTC; CDR3 protein: CASRFDKGGRNTYEQYF
D gene: .; J gene: TRBJ1-2; CDR3 length: 14; V gene: TRBV2; clone size: few; CDR3 DNA: TGTGCCAGCAGTGACCGGGGGCAGAACTATGGCTACACCTTC; CDR3 protein: CASSDRGQNYGYTF
D gene: .; J gene: TRBJ2-3; CDR3 length: 14; V gene: TRBV6-5; clone size: many; CDR3 DNA: TGTGCCAGCAGACGGGCTAGTCGCCCCGATACGCAGTATTTT; CDR3 protein: CASRRASRPDTQYF
D gene: TRBD2; J gene: TRBJ2-7; CDR3 length: 15; V gene: TRBV7-9; clone size: .; CDR3 DNA: TGTGCCAGCAGCCAGGCCACCGGGGACTACTACGAGCAGTACTTC; CDR3 protein: CASSQATGDYYEQYF
D gene: TRBD2; J gene: TRBJ2-1; CDR3 length: 13; V gene: TRBV20-1; clone size: few; CDR3 DNA: TGCAGTGCAAATAGCGGGGGCGTCAATGAGCAGTTCTTC; CDR3 protein: CSANSGGVNEQFF
D gene: TRBD2; J gene: TRBJ2-1; CDR3 length: 17; V gene: TRBV6-7; clone size: .; CDR3 DNA: TGTGCCAGCACCTACAGGGGGACTAGCGGGAGGAATGATGAGCAGTTCTTC; CDR3 protein: CASTYRGTSGRNDEQFF
D gene: .; J gene: TRBJ1-1; CDR3 length: 14; V gene: TRBV6-6; clone size: .; CDR3 DNA: TGTGCCAGCAGTCGACAGCAAATGAACACTGAAGCTTTCTTT; CDR3 protein: CASSRQQMNTEAFF
D gene: .; J gene: TRBJ2-2; CDR3 length: 13; V gene: TRBV5-1; clone size: .; CDR3 DNA: TGCGCCGGCAGCTCCGGACTTTCCGGGGAGCTGTTTTTT; CDR3 protein: CAGSSGLSGELFF
D gene: TRBD1; J gene: TRBJ2-7; CDR3 length: 13; V gene: TRBV14; clone size: .; CDR3 DNA: TGTGCCAGCGGACCCGGGACAGGTTCCGAGCAGTACTTC; CDR3 protein: CASGPGTGSEQYF
D gene: .; J gene: TRBJ2-5; CDR3 length: 13; V gene: TRBV28; clone size: few; CDR3 DNA: TGTGCCAGCAACGTGTACAGCCAAGAGACCCAGTACTTC; CDR3 protein: CASNVYSQETQYF
D gene: TRBD1; J gene: TRBJ1-2; CDR3 length: 18; V gene: TRBV27; clone size: .; CDR3 DNA: TGTGCCAGCAGTCGAGGGGGACTGGCAGGGGGTCGGGACTATGGCTACACCTTC; CDR3 protein: CASSRGGLAGGRDYGYTF
D gene: TRBD1; J gene: TRBJ1-1; CDR3 length: 16; V gene: TRBV20-1; clone size: .; CDR3 DNA: TGCAGTGCCAAGAATATACAGGGGGCTCCTAGCACTGAAGCTTTCTTT; CDR3 protein: CSAKNIQGAPSTEAFF
D gene: .; J gene: TRBJ2-1; CDR3 length: 12; V gene: TRBV20-1; clone size: few; CDR3 DNA: TGCAGCAGTGTTACCTCCTACAATGAGCAGTTCTTC; CDR3 protein: CSSVTSYNEQFF
D gene: .; J gene: TRBJ1-1; CDR3 length: 14; V gene: TRBV27; clone size: .; CDR3 DNA: TGTGCCAGCAGTTTCCGAAGATCTAACACTGAAGCTTTCTTT; CDR3 protein: CASSFRRSNTEAFF
D gene: TRBD2; J gene: TRBJ2-5; CDR3 length: 13; V gene: TRBV2; clone size: few; CDR3 DNA: TGTGCCAGCGATGACAGCGGGGCGGTAACCCAGTACTTC; CDR3 protein: CASDDSGAVTQYF
D gene: .; J gene: TRBJ2-2; CDR3 length: 15; V gene: TRBV24-1; clone size: .; CDR3 DNA: TGTGCCACCAGTGATTCGGGACAGAACACCGGGGAGCTGTTTTTT; CDR3 protein: CATSDSGQNTGELFF
D gene: .; J gene: TRBJ1-2; CDR3 length: 12; V gene: TRBV25-1; clone size: many; CDR3 DNA: TGTGCCAGCAGCCGGGACACCTATGGCTACACCTTC; CDR3 protein: CASSRDTYGYTF
D gene: TRBD2; J gene: TRBJ2-5; CDR3 length: 20; V gene: TRBV4-1; clone size: .; CDR3 DNA: TGCGCCAGCAGCCAAGATTCCGGGCGGGGGGGTGGTTTAGTGGAAGAGACCCAGTACTTC; CDR3 protein: CASSQDSGRGGGLVEETQYF
D gene: TRBD2; J gene: TRBJ2-1; CDR3 length: 18; V gene: TRBV13; clone size: .; CDR3 DNA: TGTGCCTCCAAAGGGGGACTAGCGGGAGGGATCCCCTACAATGAGCAGTTCTTC; CDR3 protein: CASKGGLAGGIPYNEQFF
D gene: .; J gene: TRBJ1-1; CDR3 length: 13; V gene: TRBV12-5; clone size: .; CDR3 DNA: TGTGCTAGTGGTTGGGACTCAAGCACTGAAGCTTTCTTT; CDR3 protein: CASGWDSSTEAFF
D gene: .; J gene: TRBJ2-7; CDR3 length: 14; V gene: TRBV7-2; clone size: .; CDR3 DNA: TGTGCCAGCACCCCTGGACTATCTACCTACGAGCAGTACTTC; CDR3 protein: CASTPGLSTYEQYF
D gene: .; J gene: TRBJ1-1; CDR3 length: 14; V gene: TRBV12-3/TRBV12-4; clone size: .; CDR3 DNA: TGTGCCAGCAGCGGCCAGACGGCGAACACTGAAGCTTTCTTT; CDR3 protein: CASSGQTANTEAFF
D gene: .; J gene: TRBJ2-4; CDR3 length: 13; V gene: TRBV28; clone size: .; CDR3 DNA: TGTGCCACCTCCTGGGGGGCCAAAAACATTCAGTACTTC; CDR3 protein: CATSWGAKNIQYF
D gene: TRBD2; J gene: TRBJ2-7; CDR3 length: 15; V gene: TRBV4-1; clone size: .; CDR3 DNA: TGCGCCAGCAGCCAGACTAGCGGGAGAGACCACGAGCAGTACTTC; CDR3 protein: CASSQTSGRDHEQYF
D gene: .; J gene: TRBJ2-3; CDR3 length: 15; V gene: TRBV3-1; clone size: .; CDR3 DNA: TGTGCCAGCAGCCAAGGTTCCCACCCGTCAGATACGCAGTATTTT; CDR3 protein: CASSQGSHPSDTQYF
D gene: TRBD2; J gene: TRBJ2-7; CDR3 length: 14; V gene: TRBV6-2/TRBV6-3; clone size: .; CDR3 DNA: TGTGCCAGCAGTTACGGCGGGAGTTCCGACGAGCAGTACTTC; CDR3 protein: CASSYGGSSDEQYF
D gene: .; J gene: TRBJ2-5; CDR3 length: 15; V gene: TRBV5-1; clone size: .; CDR3 DNA: TGCGCCAGCAGCACGGCCGACGGAGACCAAGAGACCCAGTACTTC; CDR3 protein: CASSTADGDQETQYF
D gene: .; J gene: TRBJ2-5; CDR3 length: 13; V gene: TRBV14; clone size: few; CDR3 DNA: TGTGCCAGCAGCCCAAACTTCGGGGAGACCCAGTACTTC; CDR3 protein: CASSPNFGETQYF
D gene: .; J gene: TRBJ1-1; CDR3 length: 13; V gene: TRBV4-1; clone size: .; CDR3 DNA: TGCGCCAGCAGCCAAGGGGGATGGCTTGAAGCTTTCTTT; CDR3 protein: CASSQGGWLEAFF
D gene: TRBD1; J gene: TRBJ2-3; CDR3 length: 14; V gene: TRBV7-3; clone size: .; CDR3 DNA: TGTGCCAGCACCATGGGACAGGGAACGGGTACGCAGTATTTT; CDR3 protein: CASTMGQGTGTQYF
D gene: .; J gene: TRBJ1-1; CDR3 length: 13; V gene: TRBV20-1; clone size: .; CDR3 DNA: TGCAGTGCCCGGTCGGGGCGTGGCACTGAAGCTTTCTTT; CDR3 protein: CSARSGRGTEAFF
D gene: TRBD2; J gene: TRBJ2-1; CDR3 length: 14; V gene: TRBV20-1; clone size: .; CDR3 DNA: TGCAGTGCCCAGACTAGCGGGGGAGTAAGTGAGCAGTTCTTC; CDR3 protein: CSAQTSGGVSEQFF
D gene: TRBD1; J gene: TRBJ1-4; CDR3 length: 14; V gene: TRBV10-3; clone size: .; CDR3 DNA: TGTGCCACTTCTCCGGGACAGGGAAAAGAAAAACTGTTTTTT; CDR3 protein: CATSPGQGKEKLFF
D gene: .; J gene: TRBJ2-3; CDR3 length: 14; V gene: TRBV20-1; clone size: .; CDR3 DNA: TGCAGTGCTAGGCTCCTGGCAGGGGGGGATACGCAGTATTTT; CDR3 protein: CSARLLAGGDTQYF
D gene: .; J gene: TRBJ1-6; CDR3 length: 18; V gene: TRBV11-2; clone size: few; CDR3 DNA: TGTGCCAGCAGCTTCAGAGGGGGGGCAGGGGTGTATAATTCACCCCTCCACTTT; CDR3 protein: CASSFRGGAGVYNSPLHF
D gene: .; J gene: TRBJ1-1; CDR3 length: 17; V gene: TRBV6-2/TRBV6-3; clone size: few; CDR3 DNA: TGTGCCAGCGCCAACCTCGGAGGGAGTGGGATGAACACTGAAGCTTTCTTT; CDR3 protein: CASANLGGSGMNTEAFF